Listed here are 21 T cell receptor beta chains from one sample, sequenced in a study of T-cell reconstitution after alpha-beta-depleted transplantation in children. Unique molecular identifiers were incorporated into the prepared TCRbeta library. TCRdb reprocessed the PCR reads via MiXCR and lists one record per CDR3 protein. The sample includes 190,000 or so distinct CDR3 sequences, 6.3% of them seen just once. The material sequenced was PBMCs, taken before TCRalphabeta/CD19-depleted stem cell transplant. The receptor set was obtained from a girl in the first two years of life with combined immunodeficiency, due to receive a stem cell transplant.

This sequence joins TRBV7-2 and TRBJ1-1, with D maybe TRBD1 (6 bases). This CDR3 comprises 15 residues. Germline-derived CDR1 and CDR2 are SGHTA and FQGNSA. Trimming shortened V by 3 bases and J by 3 bases, and 14 bases separated the two germline ends. The CDR3 here is CASSFRGTPDTEAFF. DNA for the CDR3: TGTGCCAGCAGCTTTAGGGGGACGCCCGACACTGAAGCTTTCTTT.

This sequence joins TRBV20-1 and TRBJ2-7; 8 nucleotides align to TRBD1. The V gene's germline CDR1 is DFQATT and CDR2 SNEGSKA (reference sequence). With 4 bases clipped from V and 2 bases from J, the junction kept 4 bases outside the gene matches. The CDR3 contains 13 residues. The CDR3: CSATGQETYEQYF. The CDR3 nucleotides are TGCAGTGCTACGGGACAGGAAACCTACGAGCAGTACTTC.

This clonotype was seen ten or more times. The chain is built from TRBV14 and TRBJ2-3; D tentatively fits TRBD1 or TRBD2 (5 bases each). Germline CDR1 is SGHDN and CDR2 is FVKESK. The V gene lost 1 base and the J gene lost 0 bases, with 14 bases spanning the gap. The CDR3 totals 17 residues. CDR3 protein: CASSQGPGTLSTDTQYF. The CDR3, as DNA: TGTGCCAGCAGCCAAGGTCCCGGGACCCTAAGCACAGATACGCAGTATTTT.

At least ten counts were recorded for this clonotype. The chain has TRBV4-3 and TRBJ2-2; the D is unclear. This CDR3 is built from 15 residues. Per germline, CDR1 LGHNA and CDR2 YSLEER. The V end was cut by 4 bases, the J end by 4 bases, with 13 bases between. CDR3 sequence (DNA): TGCGCCAGCAGCCGAGCTCTGGCCCCCACCGGGGAGCTGTTTTTT. This translates into CASSRALAPTGELFF.

Many counts were recorded for this clonotype. J is TRBJ2-5 and V is TRBV7-8; D might be TRBD2 (6 bases). The germline CDR1 and CDR2 sequences are SGHVS and FQNEAQ. The CDR3 has 14 residues. Between the trimmed V and J ends, which lost 5 bases and 7 bases, there was a span of 17 bases. CDR3 sequence reads: CASSTTVLGGTQYF. The CDR3 region has the DNA TGTGCCAGCAGCACGACAGTGCTGGGGGGGACCCAGTACTTC.

The V gene is TRBV30, the J gene TRBJ2-7; D is possibly TRBD1 (6 bases). The CDR3 covers 14 residues. V gave up 2 bases and J gave up 2 bases, with 13 bases separating them. Per germline, CDR1 GTSNPN and CDR2 SVGIG (reference sequence). CDR3 loop: CAWSKFGQTYEQYF. CDR3 sequence (DNA): TGTGCCTGGAGTAAATTTGGACAGACCTACGAGCAGTACTTC. The full variable domain, with the rest looked up from reference TRBV30 and TRBJ2-7, is SQTIHQWPATLVQPVGSPLSLECTVEGTSNPNLYWYRQAAGRGLQLLFYSVGIGQISSEVPQNLSASRPQDRQFILSSKKLLLSDSGFYLCAWSKFGQTYEQYFGPGTRLTVT.

This clonotype occurred many times. The chain links TRBV29-1 to TRBJ2-1; D might be TRBD1 or TRBD2, each matching 7 bases. The CDR3 runs to 14 residues. V lost 5 bases, J lost 13 bases, and 24 bases lay in between. The germline V gene has CDR1 SQVTM and CDR2 ANQGSEA. The CDR3: CSVRWGGDRGGQFF. CDR3 sequence (DNA): TGCAGCGTTCGGTGGGGAGGGGACAGAGGAGGTCAGTTCTTC.

This clonotype came up many times. The V call is TRBV5-6, the J call TRBJ1-6; TRBD1 is a possible D gene (5 bases). The germline CDR1 and CDR2 sequences are SGHDT and YYEEEE. Trimming took 6 bases from V and 4 from J, leaving 14 bases between them. The CDR3 runs 15 residues. CDR3 region: CASTSGNPYNSPLHF. The CDR3 nucleotides read TGTGCCAGCACATCAGGGAATCCATATAATTCACCCCTCCACTTT.

This clonotype was observed many times. This chain uses TRBV3-1 with TRBJ2-1; 11 bases match TRBD2. The CDR3 length is 20 residues. The J segment lost 2 bases and the V segment lost 6 bases, leaving 18 bases of the junction unmatched. Germline lookup yields CDR1 LGHDT and CDR2 YNNKEL (reference sequence). CDR3 region: CASRESSTSGGWGPYNEQFF. CDR3 nucleotide sequence: TGTGCCAGCAGAGAAAGTTCAACTAGCGGGGGATGGGGCCCCTACAATGAGCAGTTCTTC.

This clonotype occurred many times. The rearrangement uses TRBV12-3 or TRBV12-4 and TRBJ2-3; D uncertain. The V end was cut by 5 bases, the J end by 1 base, with 16 bases between. This CDR3 has 16 residues. The CDR3 DNA is TGTGCCAGCAGTCCCCCCGTAGAGTGGGGCACAGATACGCAGTATTTT. As protein: CASSPPVEWGTDTQYF.

The rearrangement uses TRBV11-2 and TRBJ1-1; 10 bases are a match to TRBD1. The CDR3 covers 18 residues. Germline CDR1 SGHAT, CDR2 FQNNGV. V gave up 4 bases and J gave up 0 bases; unmatched junction bases: 11. The CDR3 DNA reads as TGTGCCAGCAGCTCGCCCCCGGGACAGGGGTCCCTGAACACTGAAGCTTTCTTT. Translating gives CASSSPPGQGSLNTEAFF. Full variable domain (missing parts from reference TRBV11-2 and TRBJ1-1): EAGVAQSPRYKIIEKRQSVAFWCNPISGHATLYWYQQILGQGPKLLIQFQNNGVVDDSQLPKDRFSAERLKGVDSTLKIQPAKLEDSAVYLCASSSPPGQGSLNTEAFFGQGTRLTVV.

CDR3 bases: TGTGCCAGCAGCTTAGTACCGCACCCAGGGGCTGAAGCTTTCTTT. Its translation: CASSLVPHPGAEAFF. The rearrangement joins TRBV7-9 to TRBJ1-1, with D perhaps TRBD1 (6 bases). Germline V gives CDR1 SEHNR, CDR2 FQNEAQ (reference sequence). The CDR3 is made up of 15 amino acids. V lost 1 base, J lost 6 bases, and 15 bases lay in between.

At least ten counts were recorded for this clonotype. The J gene is TRBJ2-5, the V gene TRBV12-3 or TRBV12-4; TRBD2 might be the D (5 bases). The CDR3 has 12 amino acids. Deletions cut 6 bases from V and 5 bases from J, with 10 bases between. The CDR3 DNA is TGTGCCAGCAGCCAGACGGGGGAGACCCAGTACTTC. This translates into CASSQTGETQYF.

The chain carries TRBV28 and TRBJ1-5; the D is unclear. Germline V CDR1 and CDR2: MDHEN, SYDVKM. The ends were cut back, 3 bases at V and 4 bases at J, with 10 bases in the middle. The CDR3 consists of 14 residues. In DNA form, the CDR3 reads TGTGCCAGCAGTTTTTTAGGAGGGAATCAGCCCCAGCATTTT. Translated: CASSFLGGNQPQHF.

Many counts were recorded for this clonotype. The CDR3 loop is CSASPGPEETQYF. In nucleotides, the CDR3 is TGCAGCGCTTCCCCGGGGCCGGAAGAGACCCAGTACTTC. The chain employs TRBV29-1 and TRBJ2-5; D may be TRBD1 or TRBD2 (5 bases each). Looked up from germline, CDR1 is SQVTM and CDR2 is ANQGSEA. V was cut by 7 bases and J by 3 bases, with 15 bases left in between. The CDR3 consists of 13 residues.

This clonotype occurred many times. The V call is TRBV12-3 or TRBV12-4, the J call TRBJ2-1; 10 bases map to TRBD2. CDR3 size: 14 residues. The V segment lost 11 bases and the J segment 0 bases; nucleotides outside the gene matches: 4. This CDR3 reads CAGSSGSSYNEQFF. CDR3 bases: TGTGCCGGATCTAGCGGGAGCTCCTACAATGAGCAGTTCTTC.

The sample holds many counts of this clonotype. The rearrangement links TRBV10-3 to TRBJ2-7, with no clear D. Trimming pared 3 bases from V and 4 bases from J, leaving 7 bases between. The germline V gene encodes CDR1 ENHRY and CDR2 SYGVKD. The CDR3 totals 12 residues. CDR3 coding DNA: TGTGCCATCAGTGATGCAGGTTACGAGCAGTACTTC. It specifies CAISDAGYEQYF.

This clonotype occurred many times. The V gene is TRBV6-5, the J gene TRBJ2-5; 9 bases align to TRBD2. Trimming cost V 0 bases and J 0 bases; bases outside gene matches: 5. The germline V gene encodes CDR1 MNHEY and CDR2 SVGAGI. The CDR3 is made up of 17 amino acids. For the CDR3, the DNA is TGTGCCAGCAGTTACTCTAGCGGGAGTTATAACCAAGAGACCCAGTACTTC. Amino acids: CASSYSSGSYNQETQYF.

This clonotype was recorded at least ten times. The gene calls are TRBV7-2 and TRBJ1-2; D is undetermined. Trimming cost V 0 bases and J 8 bases, with 10 bases left between them. CDR3 size: 13 residues. Germline CDR1 reads SGHTA; CDR2 reads FQGNSA. The CDR3 bases are TGTGCCAGCAGCTTAGCCCAGGTCGGCGGCTACACCTTC. It specifies CASSLAQVGGYTF.

This clonotype came up many times. V is TRBV5-5 and J is TRBJ2-5, with D unresolved. CDR3 size: 15 residues. With 0 bases removed from V and 1 base from J, the gap between germline ends came to 10 bases. Germline-derived CDR1 and CDR2 are SGHKS and YYEKEE (reference sequence). CDR3 residues: CASSLESGLQETQYF. The CDR3 bases are TGTGCCAGCAGCTTGGAGTCCGGGCTCCAAGAGACCCAGTACTTC.

This clonotype was recorded at least ten times. The rearrangement joins TRBV29-1 to TRBJ2-1, with D maybe TRBD2 (5 bases). This CDR3 contains 13 residues. V lost 6 bases, J lost 14 bases, and 23 bases lay in between. CDR1 is SQVTM, CDR2 ANQGSEA, per germline. CDR3: CSVFLPPTSKEFF. CDR3 nucleotide sequence: TGCAGCGTCTTCCTTCCACCCACTAGTAAGGAGTTCTTC.